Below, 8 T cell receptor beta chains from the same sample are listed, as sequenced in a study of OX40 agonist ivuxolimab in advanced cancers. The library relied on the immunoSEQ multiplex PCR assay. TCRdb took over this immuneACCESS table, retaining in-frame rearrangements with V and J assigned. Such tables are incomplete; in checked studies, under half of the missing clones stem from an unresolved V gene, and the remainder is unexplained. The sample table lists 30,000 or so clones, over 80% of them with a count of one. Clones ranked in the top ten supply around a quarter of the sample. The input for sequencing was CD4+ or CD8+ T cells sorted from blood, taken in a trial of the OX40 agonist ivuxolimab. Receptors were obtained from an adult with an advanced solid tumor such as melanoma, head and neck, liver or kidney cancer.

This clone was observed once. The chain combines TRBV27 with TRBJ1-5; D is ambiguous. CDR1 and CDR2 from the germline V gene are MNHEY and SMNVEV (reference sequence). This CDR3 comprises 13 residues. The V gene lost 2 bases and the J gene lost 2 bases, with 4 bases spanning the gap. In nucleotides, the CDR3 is TGTGCCAGCAGTTTAAGTGGCAATCAGCCCCAGCATTTT. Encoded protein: CASSLSGNQPQHF.

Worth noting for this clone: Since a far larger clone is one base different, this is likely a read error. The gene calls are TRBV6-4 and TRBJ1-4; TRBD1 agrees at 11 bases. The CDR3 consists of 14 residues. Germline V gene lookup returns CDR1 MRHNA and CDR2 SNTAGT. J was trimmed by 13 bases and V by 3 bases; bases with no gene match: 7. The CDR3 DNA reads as TGTGCCAGCAGTGAGGGGACAGGGGGTCTTGGACTGTTTTTT. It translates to CASSEGTGGLGLFF.

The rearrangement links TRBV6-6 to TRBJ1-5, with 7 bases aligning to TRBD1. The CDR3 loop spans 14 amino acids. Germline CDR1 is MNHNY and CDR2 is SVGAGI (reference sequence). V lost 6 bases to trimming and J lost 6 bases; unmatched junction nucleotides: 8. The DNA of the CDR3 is TGTGCCAGCAGCCTCAGGGGGATCGGTCAGCCCCAGCATTTT. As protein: CASSLRGIGQPQHF.

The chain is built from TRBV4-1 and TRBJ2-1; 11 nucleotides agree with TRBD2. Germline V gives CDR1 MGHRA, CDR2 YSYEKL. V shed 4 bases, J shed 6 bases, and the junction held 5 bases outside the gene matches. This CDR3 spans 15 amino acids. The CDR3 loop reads CASSPPGLAVNEQFF. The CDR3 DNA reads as TGCGCCAGCAGCCCACCGGGACTAGCGGTCAATGAGCAGTTCTTC.

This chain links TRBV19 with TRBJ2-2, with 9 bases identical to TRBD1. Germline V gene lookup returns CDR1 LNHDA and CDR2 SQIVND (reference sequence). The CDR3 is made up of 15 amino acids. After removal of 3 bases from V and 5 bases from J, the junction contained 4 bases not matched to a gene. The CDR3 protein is CASSIGTGKTGELFF. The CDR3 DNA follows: TGTGCCAGTAGTATCGGGACAGGGAAGACCGGGGAGCTGTTTTTT.

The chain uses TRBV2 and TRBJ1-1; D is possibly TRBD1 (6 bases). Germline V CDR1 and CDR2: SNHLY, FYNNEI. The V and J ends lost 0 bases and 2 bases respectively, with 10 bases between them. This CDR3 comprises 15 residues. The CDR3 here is CASSEATGRNTEAFF. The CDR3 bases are TGTGCCAGCAGTGAAGCGACAGGTCGTAACACTGAAGCTTTCTTT. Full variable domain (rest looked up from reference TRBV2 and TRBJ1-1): EPEVTQTPSHQVTQMGQEVILRCVPISNHLYFYWYRQILGQKVEFLVSFYNNEISEKSEIFDDQFSVERPDGSNFTLKIRSTKLEDSAMYFCASSEATGRNTEAFFGQGTRLTVV.

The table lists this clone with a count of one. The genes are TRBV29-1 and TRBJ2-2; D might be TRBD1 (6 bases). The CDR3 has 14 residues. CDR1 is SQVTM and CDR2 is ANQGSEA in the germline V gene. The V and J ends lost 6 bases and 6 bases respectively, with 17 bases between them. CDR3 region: CSVRIGAGAGELFF. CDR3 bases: TGCAGCGTCCGTATAGGGGCAGGGGCCGGGGAGCTGTTTTTT.

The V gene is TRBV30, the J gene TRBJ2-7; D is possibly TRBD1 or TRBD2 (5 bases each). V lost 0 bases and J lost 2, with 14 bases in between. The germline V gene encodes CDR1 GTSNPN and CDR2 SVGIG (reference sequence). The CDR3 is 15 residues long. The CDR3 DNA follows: TGTGCCTGGAGTGTATTTTCTGGGGGTACCTACGAGCAGTACTTC. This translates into CAWSVFSGGTYEQYF.